One T cell receptor (beta chain) is described in this entry. As yet, its antigen is unknown. This entry belongs to a study of T cell responses to AZD1222 COVID-19 vaccine. The study's findings and limits: Clonal diversity was possibly underestimated, and white British individuals and females predominated among donors.

Generated by immunoSEQ multiplex PCR, the TCRdb table keeps only in-frame clones and is missing some. The table lists approximately 80,000 clones, 70% to 90% of them singletons. The CDR3 is made up of 16 amino acids. CDR1 LGHDT and CDR2 YNNKEL come from the germline V gene (reference sequence). V lost 2 bases and J lost 3, with 14 bases in between. This sequence was found in an adult who received the AZD1222 COVID-19 vaccine. The V and J genes are TRBV3-1 (or the pseudogene TRBV3-2) and TRBJ1-5; D remains unclear. Sequencing used peripheral blood, obtained 28 days after the second AZD1222 dose. The CDR3 DNA reads as TGTGCCAGCAGCCAATCTTTAGTCAGCGACAATCAGCCCCAGCATTTT. It translates to CASSQSLVSDNQPQHF.